This is a list of T cell receptor beta chains from one sample in a study of OX40 agonist ivuxolimab in advanced cancers. The assay was immunoSEQ multiplex PCR, and TCRdb's table has in-frame clones only and misses some. This table has roughly 60,000 clones, approximately 92% appearing once. This material consisted of CD4+ or CD8+ T cells sorted from blood, taken in a trial of the OX40 agonist ivuxolimab. The receptors were gathered from an adult with an advanced solid tumor such as melanoma, head and neck, liver or kidney cancer. CDR3s include the opening cysteine and the closing phenylalanine or tryptophan. A D gene is named only where the DNA matches it firmly. Where a row states a size, it is once, few, many or the class of an expanded clone; other rows omit it.

clone_size: -
d_call: TRBD2
v_call: TRBV7-9
j_call: TRBJ2-7
cdr3_length: 13
cdr3_aa: CASQGLAGASQYF
cdr3_nt: TGTGCCAGCCAAGGACTAGCGGGCGCGTCGCAGTACTTC

clone_size: -
d_call: -
v_call: TRBV7-9
j_call: TRBJ1-3
cdr3_length: 16
cdr3_aa: CASSLVSGGTGNTIYF
cdr3_nt: TGTGCCAGCAGCTTAGTGTCGGGGGGGACTGGAAACACCATATATTTT

clone_size: -
d_call: -
v_call: TRBV5-6
j_call: TRBJ2-5
cdr3_length: 13
cdr3_aa: CASSPTPTETQYF
cdr3_nt: TGTGCCAGCAGCCCGACACCTACAGAGACCCAGTACTTC

clone_size: once
d_call: -
v_call: TRBV5-1
j_call: TRBJ2-7
cdr3_length: 14
cdr3_aa: CASRTGSGRNEQYF
cdr3_nt: TGCGCCAGCAGAACTGGATCAGGGCGAAACGAGCAGTACTTC

clone_size: -
d_call: TRBD2
v_call: TRBV11-2
j_call: TRBJ2-2
cdr3_length: 13
cdr3_aa: CASSLTAGVELFF
cdr3_nt: TGTGCCAGCAGCTTAACCGCGGGGGTGGAGCTGTTTTTT

clone_size: few
d_call: -
v_call: TRBV7-9
j_call: TRBJ2-7
cdr3_length: 13
cdr3_aa: CASMLAGSHEQYF
cdr3_nt: TGTGCCAGCATGCTGGCGGGAAGCCACGAGCAGTACTTC

clone_size: -
d_call: -
v_call: TRBV7-3
j_call: TRBJ1-2
cdr3_length: 14
cdr3_aa: CASSPNPGGYGYTF
cdr3_nt: TGTGCCAGCAGCCCGAATCCTGGGGGCTATGGCTACACCTTC

clone_size: -
d_call: TRBD2
v_call: TRBV5-1
j_call: TRBJ2-3
cdr3_length: 18
cdr3_aa: CARSLAGTSGGDTDTQYF
cdr3_nt: TGCGCCCGCAGCTTGGCCGGGACTAGCGGGGGGGACACAGATACGCAGTATTTT

clone_size: -
d_call: TRBD1
v_call: TRBV29-1
j_call: TRBJ1-1
cdr3_length: 12
cdr3_aa: CSSGGTGTEAFF
cdr3_nt: TGCAGCTCAGGGGGGACAGGGACTGAAGCTTTCTTT

clone_size: -
d_call: -
v_call: TRBV27
j_call: TRBJ1-5
cdr3_length: 13
cdr3_aa: CASSSGSNQPQHF
cdr3_nt: TGTGCCAGCAGTTCGGGGAGCAATCAGCCCCAGCATTTT

clone_size: once
d_call: -
v_call: TRBV11-2
j_call: TRBJ2-7
cdr3_length: 14
cdr3_aa: CASSLVHPSYEQYF
cdr3_nt: TGTGCCAGCAGCTTAGTCCACCCTTCCTACGAGCAGTACTTC

clone_size: -
d_call: -
v_call: TRBV7-9
j_call: TRBJ2-7
cdr3_length: 12
cdr3_aa: CASSYPDPEQYF
cdr3_nt: TGTGCCAGCAGCTACCCGGATCCCGAGCAGTACTTC

clone_size: -
d_call: TRBD1
v_call: TRBV29-1
j_call: TRBJ2-7
cdr3_length: 17
cdr3_aa: CSVGQKRKQDRFYEQYF
cdr3_nt: TGCAGCGTTGGGCAAAAGCGTAAACAGGACAGGTTCTACGAGCAGTACTTC

clone_size: -
d_call: -
v_call: TRBV27
j_call: TRBJ2-1
cdr3_length: 15
cdr3_aa: CASSEEAPTYNEQFF
cdr3_nt: TGTGCCAGCAGTGAAGAGGCCCCAACATACAATGAGCAGTTCTTC

clone_size: once
d_call: -
v_call: TRBV4-1
j_call: TRBJ2-1
cdr3_length: 16
cdr3_aa: CASSQDRLASYNEQFF
cdr3_nt: TGCGCCAGCAGCCAAGATAGGCTAGCTTCCTACAATGAGCAGTTCTTC

clone_size: few
d_call: -
v_call: TRBV7-9
j_call: TRBJ1-2
cdr3_length: 14
cdr3_aa: CASSLDSDNYGYTF
cdr3_nt: TGTGCCAGCAGCCTGGACAGTGACAACTATGGCTACACCTTC

clone_size: once
d_call: -
v_call: TRBV5-4
j_call: TRBJ2-2
cdr3_length: 13
cdr3_aa: CASSLRDTGELFF
cdr3_nt: TGTGCCAGCAGCTTGAGGGACACCGGGGAGCTGTTTTTT

clone_size: once
d_call: -
v_call: TRBV6-5
j_call: TRBJ1-1
cdr3_length: 13
cdr3_aa: CASSHDRTTEAFF
cdr3_nt: TGTGCCAGCAGCCACGACAGAACCACTGAAGCTTTCTTT

clone_size: -
d_call: -
v_call: TRBV5-3
j_call: TRBJ1-6
cdr3_length: 15
cdr3_aa: CARSLRGHYNSPLHF
cdr3_nt: TGTGCCAGAAGCTTGCGGGGACACTATAATTCACCCCTCCACTTT

clone_size: -
d_call: TRBD2
v_call: TRBV19
j_call: TRBJ2-5
cdr3_length: 16
cdr3_aa: CASSATAAGGQETQYF
cdr3_nt: TGTGCCAGTAGTGCCACTGCGGCGGGGGGTCAAGAGACCCAGTACTTC

clone_size: -
d_call: -
v_call: TRBV27
j_call: TRBJ2-1
cdr3_length: 14
cdr3_aa: CASSLYRGGNEQFF
cdr3_nt: TGTGCCAGCAGTTTGTACAGGGGAGGCAATGAGCAGTTCTTC

clone_size: -
d_call: TRBD1
v_call: TRBV2
j_call: TRBJ1-1
cdr3_length: 11
cdr3_aa: CASSPGQEAFF
cdr3_nt: TGTGCCAGCAGTCCGGGACAGGAAGCTTTCTTT

clone_size: -
d_call: TRBD2
v_call: TRBV7-8
j_call: TRBJ2-7
cdr3_length: 16
cdr3_aa: CASTSRNWREYYEQYF
cdr3_nt: TGTGCCAGCACCTCCCGGAACTGGCGGGAGTACTACGAGCAGTACTTC

clone_size: -
d_call: TRBD2
v_call: TRBV27
j_call: TRBJ2-2
cdr3_length: 16
cdr3_aa: CASMGAERGRPGELFF
cdr3_nt: TGTGCCAGCATGGGAGCGGAGCGGGGGCGGCCCGGGGAGCTGTTTTTT

clone_size: -
d_call: -
v_call: TRBV5-8
j_call: TRBJ2-7
cdr3_length: 16
cdr3_aa: CASSLVVASDSYEQYF
cdr3_nt: TGTGCCAGCAGCTTGGTGGTGGCTAGCGACTCCTACGAGCAGTACTTC

clone_size: -
d_call: -
v_call: TRBV7-6
j_call: TRBJ1-4
cdr3_length: 15
cdr3_aa: CASSSPAGTNEKLFF
cdr3_nt: TGTGCCAGCAGCTCCCCGGCGGGAACTAATGAAAAACTGTTTTTT

clone_size: -
d_call: TRBD2
v_call: TRBV7-9
j_call: TRBJ2-1
cdr3_length: 16
cdr3_aa: CASGAGTSGSVDEQFF
cdr3_nt: TGTGCCAGCGGGGCAGGGACTAGCGGGAGTGTGGATGAGCAGTTCTTC

clone_size: -
d_call: -
v_call: TRBV28
j_call: TRBJ2-1
cdr3_length: 13
cdr3_aa: CASSLATYNEQFF
cdr3_nt: TGTGCCAGCAGTCTAGCGACCTACAATGAGCAGTTCTTC

clone_size: -
d_call: TRBD1
v_call: TRBV6-5
j_call: TRBJ2-2
cdr3_length: 14
cdr3_aa: CASSYTGGTGELFF
cdr3_nt: TGTGCCAGCAGCTACACAGGGGGGACCGGGGAGCTGTTTTTT

clone_size: -
d_call: -
v_call: TRBV6-6
j_call: TRBJ2-5
cdr3_length: 13
cdr3_aa: CASSYWPQETQYF
cdr3_nt: TGTGCCAGCAGTTACTGGCCGCAAGAGACCCAGTACTTC

clone_size: -
d_call: -
v_call: TRBV15
j_call: TRBJ2-3
cdr3_length: 12
cdr3_aa: CATSSLTDTQYF
cdr3_nt: TGTGCCACGTCCTCACTCACAGATACGCAGTATTTT

clone_size: once
d_call: TRBD2
v_call: TRBV4-2
j_call: TRBJ2-7
cdr3_length: 16
cdr3_aa: CASSQSSGGSSYEQYF
cdr3_nt: TGTGCCAGCAGCCAATCCTCGGGGGGGAGCTCCTACGAGCAGTACTTC

clone_size: -
d_call: TRBD2
v_call: TRBV27
j_call: TRBJ2-1
cdr3_length: 14
cdr3_aa: CASAAGGPGNEQFF
cdr3_nt: TGTGCCAGTGCCGCGGGGGGGCCTGGGAATGAGCAGTTCTTC

clone_size: once
d_call: -
v_call: TRBV18
j_call: TRBJ1-3
cdr3_length: 15
cdr3_aa: CASSPPQSSGNTIYF
cdr3_nt: TGTGCCAGCTCACCACCACAGAGCTCTGGAAACACCATATATTTT

clone_size: -
d_call: TRBD2
v_call: TRBV13
j_call: TRBJ2-7
cdr3_length: 15
cdr3_aa: CASSSQREVPGEQYF
cdr3_nt: TGTGCCAGCAGCTCCCAGCGGGAGGTTCCTGGGGAGCAGTACTTC

clone_size: -
d_call: TRBD1
v_call: TRBV9
j_call: TRBJ2-7
cdr3_length: 15
cdr3_aa: CASSQGTGGTYEQYF
cdr3_nt: TGTGCCAGCAGCCAAGGGACAGGGGGGACCTACGAGCAGTACTTC

clone_size: -
d_call: -
v_call: TRBV6-5
j_call: TRBJ2-7
cdr3_length: 13
cdr3_aa: CASSYARGIEQYF
cdr3_nt: TGTGCCAGCAGTTACGCCAGGGGAATCGAGCAGTACTTC

clone_size: -
d_call: TRBD1
v_call: TRBV14
j_call: TRBJ2-3
cdr3_length: 15
cdr3_aa: CASSRRDRVSDTQYF
cdr3_nt: TGTGCCAGCAGCCGCCGGGACAGGGTTTCAGATACGCAGTATTTT

clone_size: -
d_call: TRBD1
v_call: TRBV7-9
j_call: TRBJ1-2
cdr3_length: 12
cdr3_aa: CASSGDSYGYTF
cdr3_nt: TGTGCCAGCAGCGGGGACAGTTATGGCTACACCTTC

clone_size: -
d_call: -
v_call: TRBV9
j_call: TRBJ1-4
cdr3_length: 15
cdr3_aa: CASSQLGGNNEKLFF
cdr3_nt: TGTGCCAGCAGCCAGCTAGGGGGGAACAATGAAAAACTGTTTTTT

clone_size: -
d_call: -
v_call: TRBV11-2
j_call: TRBJ2-1
cdr3_length: 11
cdr3_aa: CASSLPHEQFF
cdr3_nt: TGTGCCAGCAGCCTGCCCCATGAGCAGTTCTTC

clone_size: -
d_call: TRBD2
v_call: TRBV27
j_call: TRBJ2-1
cdr3_length: 15
cdr3_aa: CASSFAGGPDNEQFF
cdr3_nt: TGTGCCAGCAGTTTTGCGGGAGGGCCCGACAATGAGCAGTTCTTC

clone_size: -
d_call: -
v_call: TRBV18
j_call: TRBJ2-7
cdr3_length: 11
cdr3_aa: CASSAEREQYF
cdr3_nt: TGTGCCAGCTCCGCGGAGAGAGAGCAGTACTTC

clone_size: -
d_call: TRBD2
v_call: TRBV9
j_call: TRBJ2-7
cdr3_length: 15
cdr3_aa: CASSVGSGGAVEQYF
cdr3_nt: TGTGCCAGCAGCGTAGGTAGCGGGGGGGCCGTCGAGCAGTACTTC

clone_size: -
d_call: TRBD1
v_call: TRBV19
j_call: TRBJ2-5
cdr3_length: 14
cdr3_aa: CASSIETGGETQYF
cdr3_nt: TGTGCCAGTAGTATAGAAACAGGGGGAGAGACCCAGTACTTC